This passage covers 22 T cell receptor beta chains from one sample sequenced in a study of identical twins. One entry per CDR3 protein, called by TCRdb with MiXCR from the 5' RACE reads. The data show roughly 710,000 distinct CDR3 sequences, 6.1% seen once. Material for sequencing was naive T cells sorted from blood. The receptors come from a man in his late teens or twenties in good health.

This clonotype was detected a few times. The chain employs TRBV6-5 and TRBJ2-2; 13 nucleotides align to TRBD2. The ends lost 5 bases at V and 6 bases at J; junction bases unmatched: 3. This CDR3 region has 15 residues. Per germline, CDR1 MNHEY and CDR2 SVGAGI. In DNA form, the CDR3 reads TGTGCCAGCAGTACTAGCGGGAGGGCCGCCGGGGAGCTGTTTTTT. Translating it yields CASSTSGRAAGELFF.

Only a few counts were recorded for this clonotype. The rearrangement joins TRBV5-4 to TRBJ2-7, with D perhaps matching TRBD1 (6 bases). With 2 bases removed from V and 5 bases from J, the gap between germline ends came to 17 bases. From germline, CDR1 is SGHNT and CDR2 YYREEE (reference sequence). The CDR3 is 15 residues long. CDR3 nucleotide sequence: TGTGCCAGCAGCTTTCTGACAGGACGTTCCAACGAGCAGTACTTC. The encoded protein is CASSFLTGRSNEQYF.

A few counts support this clonotype. The rearrangement links TRBV21-1 to TRBJ2-7; TRBD1 is the table's D call and was not checked against the DNA. TRBV21-1 is designated a pseudogene. This CDR3 has 15 residues. The CDR3 sequence is CASSKGPGQGYEQYV. The CDR3 nucleotides are TGTGCCAGCAGCAAAGGTCCGGGACAGGGCTACGAGCAGTACGTC.

V is TRBV11-2 and J is TRBJ2-1, with TRBD2 matching 8 bases. The germline V gene encodes CDR1 SGHAT and CDR2 FQNNGV. The CDR3 loop spans 16 amino acids. The J segment lost 10 bases and the V segment lost 1 base, leaving 12 bases of the junction unmatched. The CDR3 DNA follows: TGTGCCAGCAGCTTAGGTGGCCCTAGCGGGCTAGGAGAGCAGTTCTTC. This translates into CASSLGGPSGLGEQFF.

The chain joins TRBV27 to TRBJ2-1, with TRBD2 identical over 7 bases. The germline CDR1 and CDR2 sequences are MNHEY and SMNVEV (reference sequence). This CDR3 comprises 16 residues. Trimming removed 3 bases from V and 6 bases from J; junction bases left unmatched: 11. The CDR3 region has the DNA TGTGCCAGCAGTTTCTTTAGAGGACTAGGGCCCAATGAGCAGTTCTTC. Encoded protein: CASSFFRGLGPNEQFF.

There are a few counts of this clonotype. The CDR3 region has the DNA TGTGCCAGCAGTGACAGGACAATGGGTGAGCAGTTCTTC. It codes for CASSDRTMGEQFF. This chain links TRBV6-1 with TRBJ2-1; a possible D gene is TRBD1 (5 bases). The CDR3 runs 13 residues. Per the germline V gene, CDR1 is MNHNS and CDR2 is SASEGT. Trimming stripped 3 bases from V and 9 bases from J, with 12 bases between.

This clonotype was picked up many times. This chain links TRBV11-2 with TRBJ2-3; 9 positions agree with TRBD2. The J segment lost 4 bases and the V segment lost 5 bases, leaving 16 bases of the junction unmatched. Germline V gene data show CDR1 as SGHAT and CDR2 as FQNNGV. The CDR3 spans 18 residues. CDR3 nucleotides: TGTGCCAGCAGCCTGCAGGGGCTAGCGGGATGGCCACCAGATACGCAGTATTTT. Amino acid sequence: CASSLQGLAGWPPDTQYF.

At least ten counts were recorded for this clonotype. The V call is TRBV27, the J call TRBJ2-2; D call uncertain. The V gene's germline CDR1 is MNHEY and CDR2 SMNVEV (reference sequence). CDR3 size: 13 residues. Trimming cost V 3 bases and J 6 bases, with 8 bases left between them. CDR3 in amino acids: CASSFLNAGELFF. CDR3 coding DNA: TGTGCCAGCAGTTTCCTAAACGCCGGGGAGCTGTTTTTT.

This clonotype was counted many times. The chain links TRBV11-2 to TRBJ2-1; 12 nucleotides line up with TRBD2. The CDR3 runs 17 residues. Germline V gives CDR1 SGHAT, CDR2 FQNNGV. The ends lost 5 bases at V and 7 bases at J; junction bases unmatched: 12. CDR3 coding DNA: TGTGCCAGCAGCAGAGGACTAGCGGGACGTCGAGGTAATGAGCAGTTCTTC. Its translation: CASSRGLAGRRGNEQFF.

In this sample, this clonotype turned up a few times. This rearrangement joins TRBV7-6 to TRBJ1-6, with 9 bases fitting TRBD1. Germline V gene sequence: CDR1 SGHVS, CDR2 FNYEAQ. V gave up 5 bases and J gave up 9 bases; unmatched junction bases: 5. The CDR3 is 14 residues long. The CDR3 spells CASSARQGGSPLHF. The CDR3 bases are TGTGCCAGCAGCGCCAGACAGGGGGGTTCACCCCTCCACTTT.

This clonotype was detected only a few times. The DNA for the CDR3 is TGCGCCAGCAGCTTGGCCAGTGGACAACAAGAGACCCAGTACTTC. Protein sequence: CASSLASGQQETQYF. The gene calls are TRBV5-1 and TRBJ2-5, with D perhaps TRBD1 (5 bases). V lost 0 bases to trimming and J lost 2 bases, with 11 bases between them. Germline CDR1 is SGHRS and CDR2 is YFSETQ. The CDR3 sequence is 15 residues long.

This rearrangement joins TRBV7-3 to TRBJ2-7; tentative D call: TRBD1 (7 bases). V lost 2 bases, J lost 3 bases, and 14 bases lay in between. The CDR3 runs 15 residues. Germline CDR1 is SGHTA and CDR2 is FQGTGA. The CDR3 sequence is CASSLRPGGRYEQYF. Here the CDR3 DNA reads TGTGCCAGCAGCTTACGGCCAGGGGGGCGCTACGAGCAGTACTTC.

The V gene is TRBV4-3, the J gene TRBJ2-5; 7 nucleotides align to TRBD1. CDR1 and CDR2 from the germline V gene are LGHNA and YSLEER. The CDR3 consists of 16 residues. The junction had 9 bases not matched to a gene; V was cut back by 0 bases and J by 5 bases. DNA of the CDR3: TGCGCCAGCAGCCAAGAAACGGGACAGCGAAGGGAGACCCAGTACTTC. Translated, it gives CASSQETGQRRETQYF.

This clonotype has ten or more counts. The CDR3 DNA sequence: TGTGCCAGCAGTGGGACAGGGGGAGTTCAGCCCCAGCATTTT. Translated: CASSGTGGVQPQHF. The V and J genes are TRBV6-1 and TRBJ1-5; 10 bases line up with TRBD1. This CDR3 has 14 amino acids. V gave up 4 bases and J gave up 6 bases; unmatched junction bases: 3. CDR1 and CDR2 from the germline V gene are MNHNS and SASEGT.

The chain links TRBV9 to TRBJ2-1; 9 bases match TRBD2. Germline values: CDR1 SGDLS, CDR2 YYNGEE. Trimming took 3 bases from V and 8 from J; bases not matched to a gene: 15. This CDR3 has 17 amino acids. This CDR3 reads CASSEGVGLAGKDEQFF. As DNA, the CDR3 is TGTGCCAGCAGCGAGGGGGTGGGTCTAGCGGGAAAGGATGAGCAGTTCTTC.

The table lists this clonotype with many counts. The V gene is TRBV5-1, the J gene TRBJ2-1; 15 bases agree with TRBD2. In germline, CDR1 is SGHRS, CDR2 YFSETQ. This CDR3 has 16 residues. J was trimmed by 9 bases and V by 4 bases; bases with no gene match: 8. The CDR3 sequence: CASSTSGTSGRSEQFF. CDR3 nucleotides: TGCGCCAGCAGCACCTCCGGGACTAGCGGGAGGAGTGAGCAGTTCTTC.

Only a few counts were recorded for this clonotype. The V gene is TRBV12-3 or TRBV12-4, the J gene TRBJ2-3; TRBD2 matches 8 bases. There are 14 residues in the CDR3. Trimming removed 5 bases from V and 5 bases from J; junction bases left unmatched: 6. The CDR3: CASSKRELLDTQYF. CDR3 DNA: TGTGCCAGCAGTAAGCGGGAGTTATTAGATACGCAGTATTTT.

This clonotype was found a few times. CDR3: CASSLVSGRRVNEQFF. The CDR3 DNA follows: TGTGCCAGCAGCTTGGTTTCCGGGCGCAGGGTGAATGAGCAGTTCTTC. The genes are TRBV5-4 and TRBJ2-1; D possibly corresponds to TRBD1 (5 bases). The CDR3 runs to 16 residues. Trimming removed 0 bases from V and 7 bases from J, with 17 bases in between. Germline-derived CDR1 and CDR2 are SGHNT and YYREEE (reference sequence). The full variable domain, in which reference TRBV5-4 and TRBJ2-1 provide the parts outside the CDR3, is ETGVTQSPTHLIKTRGQQVTLRCSSQSGHNTVSWYQQALGQGPQFIFQYYREEENGRGNFPPRFSGLQFPNYSSELNVNALELDDSALYLCASSLVSGRRVNEQFFGPGTRLTVL.

The sample holds many counts of this clonotype. J is TRBJ2-2 and V is TRBV12-3 or TRBV12-4; D uncertain. V dropped 6 bases and J dropped 1 base, with 15 bases sitting between them. The CDR3 is 16 amino acids. CDR3 bases: TGTGCCAGCAGCCCTGAACGGGTCATGAACACCGGGGAGCTGTTTTTT. It encodes CASSPERVMNTGELFF.

This clonotype was picked up many times. In DNA, the CDR3 is TGCAGCCATTTGGGGGCAGCGCCAGATACGCAGTATTTT. The encoded protein is CSHLGAAPDTQYF. The rearrangement uses TRBV20-1 and TRBJ2-3, with TRBD1 as a possible D gene (6 bases). The CDR3 runs to 13 residues. In germline, CDR1 is DFQATT, CDR2 SNEGSKA (reference sequence).

This clonotype was counted a few times. The rearrangement uses TRBV27 and TRBJ2-3; the match to TRBD2 covers 8 bases. Germline assignment: CDR1 MNHEY and CDR2 SMNVEV (reference sequence). V gave up 2 bases and J gave up 2 bases; unmatched junction bases: 9. The CDR3 sequence is 17 residues long. In DNA, the CDR3 is TGTGCCAGCAGTTTAGTTCCAGCGGGAGCGTCCACAGATACGCAGTATTTT. It codes for CASSLVPAGASTDTQYF.

This clonotype was seen at least ten times. V gene TRBV20-1 combines with J gene TRBJ2-5; D unclear. The CDR3 runs 14 residues. Germline CDR1 DFQATT, CDR2 SNEGSKA (reference sequence). V was trimmed by 6 bases and J by 5 bases, leaving 19 bases between them. The DNA for the CDR3 is TGCAGTGCCCCCCGGGCTATCCAAGCGGAGACCCAGTACTTC. Its translation: CSAPRAIQAETQYF.